This T cell receptor beta chain stems from a study of T cells after yellow fever vaccination. Per germline, CDR1 SNHLY and CDR2 FYNNEI. Trimming cost V 6 bases and J 6 bases, with 3 bases left between them. CDR3 length equals 10 residues. This clonotype is classed as medium-sized. Generation of TCR cDNA used 5'RACE template switching (which added a universal primer site and UMIs). TCRdb called the 5' RACE reads again in MiXCR, with one record for every CDR3 protein. Of 9,000 to 15,000 distinct CDR3 sequences in the sample, around 5.8% were seen once. The clonotype was recovered from a man aged 25-45 years who received the YFV17D yellow fever vaccine. The chain has TRBV2 and TRBJ2-1; D remains ambiguous. The input for sequencing was PBMCs, either bulk or a sorted T-cell subset (CD4+, CD8+, memory, or dextramer-sorted; not recorded which), taken on the day of the yellow fever booster vaccination. CDR3 DNA: TGTGCCAGCAGGGCCAATGAGCAGTTCTTC. It translates to CASRANEQFF.